The 28 T cell receptor beta chains below all came from one sample that was sequenced in a study of blood T cell repertoires in COVID-19. Produced via immunoSEQ multiplex PCR; TCRdb's table is partial and in-frame only. The sample contains about 98,000 clones, approximately 86% of which appear only once. Sequenced: peripheral blood. Receptors were obtained from a man aged 50 or older with acute or convalescent COVID-19.

This chain connects TRBV11-2 to TRBJ2-5; D perhaps matches TRBD1 (6 bases). Germline V lookup: CDR1 SGHAT, CDR2 FQNNGV. This CDR3 is 16 amino acids long. V was pared by 4 bases and J by 7 bases, with 22 bases between. The CDR3 reads CASSSLRGMQVMTQYF. DNA of the CDR3: TGTGCCAGCAGCTCCCTAAGGGGGATGCAAGTGATGACCCAGTACTTC.

J is TRBJ1-1 and V is TRBV28, with D maybe TRBD1 (5 bases). The ends were cut back, 2 bases at V and 1 base at J, with 8 bases in the middle. The germline V gene encodes CDR1 MDHEN and CDR2 SYDVKM. The length of the CDR3 is 14 residues. The CDR3 reads CASSLRQQNTEAFF. In DNA, the CDR3 is TGTGCCAGCAGTTTAAGACAGCAGAACACTGAAGCTTTCTTT.

The V call is TRBV11-2, the J call TRBJ2-7; the D is unclear. Trimming cost V 3 bases and J 1 base, with 13 bases left between them. The germline gives CDR1 SGHAT, CDR2 FQNNGV. The CDR3 sequence is 15 residues long. The CDR3 here is CASSFAASSSYEQYF. DNA for the CDR3: TGTGCCAGCAGCTTCGCGGCCAGCAGTTCCTACGAGCAGTACTTC.

The chain carries TRBV19 and TRBJ2-3; 7 bases line up with TRBD1. The CDR3 runs 16 residues. Germline V lookup: CDR1 LNHDA, CDR2 SQIVND (reference sequence). The V segment lost 4 bases and the J segment 4 bases; nucleotides outside the gene matches: 11. The CDR3 DNA sequence: TGTGCCAGTAGTAACTACAGGGGTGGTCGTGCAGATACGCAGTATTTT. Protein product: CASSNYRGGRADTQYF.

The chain couples TRBV5-5 to TRBJ2-7, with 9 bases identical to TRBD2. Germline V lookup: CDR1 SGHKS, CDR2 YYEKEE (reference sequence). The CDR3 has 15 residues. The trim removed 5 bases at V and 0 bases at J, leaving 6 bases unmatched. The CDR3 DNA reads as TGTGCCAGCAGTTGGATGACTAGCGGCTCCTACGAGCAGTACTTC. The encoded protein is CASSWMTSGSYEQYF.

The chain links TRBV15 to TRBJ2-1; 10 bases align to TRBD1. This CDR3 is 15 amino acids long. With 10 bases clipped from V and 5 bases from J, the junction kept 11 bases outside the gene matches. The germline V gene has CDR1 LNHNV and CDR2 YYDKDF (reference sequence). As DNA, the CDR3 is TGTGCCATCAAAAGCGGGACAGGGGCCCACAATGAGCAGTTCTTC. Its translation is CAIKSGTGAHNEQFF.

This chain joins TRBV30 and TRBJ1-6; TRBD1 agrees at 8 bases. V lost 2 bases to trimming and J lost 7 bases; unmatched junction nucleotides: 7. Germline V gene data show CDR1 as GTSNPN and CDR2 as SVGIG (reference sequence). The CDR3 runs to 15 residues. CDR3 loop: CAWSTFTGGNSPLHF. The CDR3, as DNA: TGTGCCTGGAGTACCTTTACAGGGGGGAATTCACCCCTCCACTTT.

V usage is TRBV9 and J usage is TRBJ2-1; 7 nucleotides line up with TRBD2. The CDR3 runs to 15 residues. CDR1 is SGDLS and CDR2 is YYNGEE in the germline V gene. The trim removed 1 base at V and 5 bases at J, leaving 6 bases unmatched. Here the CDR3 reads CASSVRAGVDNEQFF. CDR3 in DNA: TGTGCCAGCAGCGTAAGGGCGGGAGTGGACAATGAGCAGTTCTTC.

This clone has only a few counts. The chain links TRBV7-9 to TRBJ1-1; no definite D call. CDR1 is SEHNR, CDR2 FQNEAQ, per germline (reference sequence). The CDR3 contains 12 residues. Trimming took 6 bases from V and 3 from J, leaving 8 bases between them. DNA for the CDR3: TGTGCCAGCAGATGGGGAGACACTGAAGCTTTCTTT. Its translation is CASRWGDTEAFF.

V gene TRBV19 combines with J gene TRBJ2-5; TRBD2 might be the D (6 bases). The length of the CDR3 is 16 residues. The ends were cut back, 4 bases at V and 0 bases at J, with 15 bases in the middle. The germline gives CDR1 LNHDA, CDR2 SQIVND (reference sequence). The CDR3 nucleotides are TGTGCCAGTAGTACCCCGAAAGCGGGCAACCAAGAGACCCAGTACTTC. Translating gives CASSTPKAGNQETQYF.

This clone was recorded once. J is TRBJ1-3 and V is TRBV18; 8 nucleotides agree with TRBD1. CDR3 size: 15 residues. From germline, CDR1 is KGHSH and CDR2 LQKENI. Trimming took 3 bases from V and 9 from J; bases not matched to a gene: 10. This chain's CDR3 is CASSPSATGGATIYF. For the CDR3, the DNA is TGTGCCAGCTCACCCTCGGCTACAGGGGGAGCCACCATATATTTT.

This chain links TRBV29-1 with TRBJ1-1, with D tentatively TRBD1 (5 bases). Germline lookup yields CDR1 SQVTM and CDR2 ANQGSEA. CDR3 length: 15 residues. Trimming cost V 5 bases and J 2 bases, with 18 bases left between them. The CDR3 bases are TGCAGCGTTCCGAATTGGGGTAGGGGCAACACTGAAGCTTTCTTT. The encoded protein is CSVPNWGRGNTEAFF.

The chain combines TRBV7-9 with TRBJ1-1; a possible D gene is TRBD1 (6 bases). V was clipped by 5 bases and J by 1 base, with 11 bases between them. This CDR3 has 14 amino acids. Germline V CDR1 and CDR2: SEHNR, FQNEAQ (reference sequence). CDR3 sequence: CASSPGEPNTEAFF. The CDR3 DNA sequence: TGTGCCAGCAGCCCAGGGGAGCCGAACACTGAAGCTTTCTTT.

This chain joins TRBV2 and TRBJ2-7; possible D gene TRBD1, 6 bases. V lost 0 bases to trimming and J lost 3 bases, with 12 bases between them. CDR1 is SNHLY, CDR2 FYNNEI, per germline. The CDR3 contains 15 residues. The CDR3 here is CASSEAGQMGYEQYF. In DNA, the CDR3 is TGTGCCAGCAGTGAAGCGGGACAAATGGGCTACGAGCAGTACTTC.

V usage is TRBV27 and J usage is TRBJ2-2, with D perhaps TRBD2 (6 bases). Trimming left V 6 bases short and J 6 bases short, with 14 bases between. This CDR3 contains 14 residues. Germline V gene lookup returns CDR1 MNHEY and CDR2 SMNVEV (reference sequence). Here the CDR3 reads CASRGLGGPGELFF. The CDR3 nucleotides read TGTGCCAGCAGGGGACTCGGAGGACCCGGGGAGCTGTTTTTT.

The chain joins TRBV7-2 to TRBJ1-2; D call uncertain. Trimming left V 1 base short and J 8 bases short, with 17 bases between. Germline assignment: CDR1 SGHTA and CDR2 FQGNSA. The CDR3 totals 15 residues. CDR3 sequence: CASSLGQRVSRGYTF. CDR3 bases: TGTGCCAGCAGCTTAGGCCAGCGGGTTTCAAGGGGCTACACCTTC.

This clone has a single count. The chain is built from TRBV25-1 and TRBJ1-2, with 7 bases fitting TRBD1. CDR3 size: 18 residues. In germline, CDR1 is MGHDK, CDR2 SYGVNS. Trimming cost V 0 bases and J 6 bases; bases outside gene matches: 16. The CDR3 protein is CASSEYTETGLTKDGYTF. The CDR3 bases are TGTGCCAGCAGTGAATATACGGAGACAGGGTTGACGAAGGATGGCTACACCTTC.

The chain uses TRBV7-9 and TRBJ2-1, with TRBD1 as a possible D gene (5 bases). This CDR3 has 14 amino acids. Germline CDR1 SEHNR, CDR2 FQNEAQ (reference sequence). The V and J ends lost 3 bases and 11 bases respectively, with 17 bases between them. CDR3: CASSFPRVDGKQFF. CDR3 nucleotide sequence: TGTGCCAGCAGCTTCCCCAGGGTGGACGGTAAGCAGTTCTTC.

This clone was seen a handful of times. The chain links TRBV27 to TRBJ2-2; 7 nucleotides match TRBD1. Germline V gene sequence: CDR1 MNHEY, CDR2 SMNVEV (reference sequence). This CDR3 is built from 14 residues. Trimming removed 4 bases from V and 3 bases from J; junction bases left unmatched: 2. CDR3 sequence reads: CASSWDRDTGELFF. CDR3 in DNA: TGTGCCAGCAGTTGGGACAGAGACACCGGGGAGCTGTTTTTT.

The rearrangement joins TRBV3-1 (or the pseudogene TRBV3-2) to TRBJ2-2; 7 positions agree with TRBD2. The V gene end was trimmed by 4 bases and the J gene end by 5 bases; junction bases not matched to a gene: 10. Germline CDR1 is LGHDT and CDR2 is YNNKEL (reference sequence). The CDR3 spans 16 residues. CDR3 protein: CASSRPRTRATGELFF. CDR3 coding DNA: TGTGCCAGCAGCCGGCCCCGGACTAGAGCTACCGGGGAGCTGTTTTTT.

This chain uses TRBV12-5 with TRBJ2-2; perhaps TRBD2 as D (5 bases). V lost 0 bases and J 0 bases, leaving 17 bases between the germline ends. The germline CDR1 and CDR2 sequences are LGHNT and FRNRAP. This CDR3 comprises 19 residues. The CDR3 spells CASGLVIRLEGTNTGELFF. CDR3 DNA sequence: TGTGCTAGTGGTTTGGTAATAAGGCTAGAGGGAACGAACACCGGGGAGCTGTTTTTT.

The chain employs TRBV19 and TRBJ1-2; 9 bases are shared with TRBD1. The V and J ends lost 6 bases and 2 bases, in that order; junction bases with no gene match: 4. Germline-derived CDR1 and CDR2 are LNHDA and SQIVND (reference sequence). This CDR3 has 14 amino acids. CDR3 DNA sequence: TGTGCCAGTAGAAGGGGACAGGGAAACTATGGCTACACCTTC. Protein: CASRRGQGNYGYTF.

The J gene is TRBJ2-1, the V gene TRBV5-4; 10 bases agree with TRBD2. The germline V gene encodes CDR1 SGHNT and CDR2 YYREEE (reference sequence). This CDR3 comprises 15 residues. The ends lost 2 bases at V and 8 bases at J; junction bases unmatched: 7. The CDR3 loop reads CASSFGLAGVDEQFF. CDR3 coding DNA: TGTGCCAGCAGCTTCGGGCTAGCGGGAGTCGATGAGCAGTTCTTC.

The chain couples TRBV7-8 to TRBJ2-1; D remains ambiguous. V was pared by 5 bases and J by 0 bases, with 5 bases between. This CDR3 is built from 13 residues. Germline loops: CDR1 SGHVS, CDR2 FQNEAQ. The CDR3 DNA is TGTGCCAGCAGCCGCGGCTCCTACAATGAGCAGTTCTTC. Translating it yields CASSRGSYNEQFF.

This clone was seen only once. The chain recombines TRBV19 with TRBJ1-5; D possibly corresponds to TRBD1 (5 bases). V was pared by 3 bases and J by 2 bases, with 11 bases between. Germline lookup yields CDR1 LNHDA and CDR2 SQIVND (reference sequence). CDR3 length equals 15 residues. The CDR3 spells CASSILGEGNQPQHF. The CDR3, as DNA: TGTGCCAGTAGTATCTTGGGGGAGGGCAATCAGCCCCAGCATTTT.

J is TRBJ1-3 and V is TRBV18; D is uncertain. V gave up 2 bases and J gave up 0 bases, with 8 bases separating them. CDR3 length: 15 amino acids. The V gene's germline CDR1 is KGHSH and CDR2 LQKENI. The CDR3 DNA reads TGTGCCAGCTCACCAGCGGTTTTCTCTGGAAACACCATATATTTT. It translates to CASSPAVFSGNTIYF. Using reference TRBV18 and TRBJ1-3 for the parts outside the CDR3, the full variable domain is NAGVMQNPRHLVRRRGQEARLRCSPMKGHSHVYWYRQLPEEGLKFMVYLQKENIIDESGMPKERFSAEFPKEGPSILRIQQVVRGDSAAYFCASSPAVFSGNTIYFGEGSWLTVV.

CDR3 DNA: TGTGCCACCACACGAGCCGGGGAGCTGTTTTTT. Protein product: CATTRAGELFF. The chain has TRBV15 and TRBJ2-2; D not certain. V gave up 7 bases and J gave up 6 bases, with 6 bases separating them. This CDR3 spans 11 amino acids. The germline V gene encodes CDR1 LNHNV and CDR2 YYDKDF (reference sequence).

This chain links TRBV12-2 with TRBJ2-1; the table calls TRBD2, which could not be checked here. TRBV12-2 counts as a pseudogene. The length of the CDR3 is 15 residues. CDR3 in amino acids: CASRLSSGATDEQFF. DNA for the CDR3: TGTGCAAGTCGCTTATCTAGCGGGGCCACGGATGAGCAGTTCTTC.